This T cell receptor (beta chain) was recovered during a study of immune cell composition in non-small cell lung cancer. Study-wide context: Most cases were lung adenocarcinoma or squamous cell carcinoma. Findings and caveats of the study: Adenocarcinomas with higher top tumour-associated clone frequency had more reactive TILs. Squamous carcinomas (roughly 80%) more often had tumour-associated clones >0.5% than adenocarcinomas (33%).

Comments on this clone: The antigen is undetermined.

The trim removed 4 bases at V and 4 bases at J, leaving 7 bases unmatched. CDR1 is SGHDT, CDR2 YYEEEE, per germline. The CDR3 is 16 amino acids. Normal lung was taken at the farthest possible site, at least 3 cm from tumour. The method was immunoSEQ multiplex PCR; TCRdb's version includes in-frame clones alone and lacks a portion of them. The sample lists thousands of clones, around 67% occurring once. The sample taken for sequencing was non-adjacent lung tissue. This sequence originates from a human donor with non-small cell lung cancer. The rearrangement links TRBV5-6 to TRBJ2-5; 13 bases are a match to TRBD2. DNA for the CDR3: TGTGCCAGCAGCCGGGGACTAGCGGGGTCGGGAGAGACCCAGTACTTC. Protein: CASSRGLAGSGETQYF.